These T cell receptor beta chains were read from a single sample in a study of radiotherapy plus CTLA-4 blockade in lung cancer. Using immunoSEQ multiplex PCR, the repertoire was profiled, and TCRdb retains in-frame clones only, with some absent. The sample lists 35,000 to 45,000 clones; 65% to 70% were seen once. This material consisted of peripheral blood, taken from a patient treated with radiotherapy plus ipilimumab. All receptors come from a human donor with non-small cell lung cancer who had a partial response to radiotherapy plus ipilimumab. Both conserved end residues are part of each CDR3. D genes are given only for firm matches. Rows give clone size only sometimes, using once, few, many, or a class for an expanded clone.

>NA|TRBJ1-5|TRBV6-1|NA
TGTGCCAGCAGTGAGTCAGGGGTTCAGCCCCAGCATTTT
CASSESGVQPQHF
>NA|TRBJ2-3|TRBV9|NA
TGTGCCAGCAGCGTAGTAAACAGCCCCACAGATACGCAGTATTTT
CASSVVNSPTDTQYF
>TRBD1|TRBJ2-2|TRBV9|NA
TGTGCCAGCAGCGTAAGGGACAGGGGGCGTACCGGGGAGCTGTTTTTT
CASSVRDRGRTGELFF
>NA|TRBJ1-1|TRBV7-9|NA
TGTGCCAGCAGCTCTTTTTTCGGGGTGGTGAATGAAGCTTTCTTT
CASSSFFGVVNEAFF
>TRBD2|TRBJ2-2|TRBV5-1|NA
TGCGCCAGCAGCCTCGGGACTAGCGGGAACACCGGGGAGCTGTTTTTT
CASSLGTSGNTGELFF
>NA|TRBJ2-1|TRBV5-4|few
TGTGCCAGCAGCTTGCCCCGGTCGAACGGGAATGAGCAGTTCTTC
CASSLPRSNGNEQFF
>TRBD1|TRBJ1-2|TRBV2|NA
TGTGCCAGCAGGGAAATAGGACAGGGGCGTTCGGGCTACACCTTC
CASREIGQGRSGYTF
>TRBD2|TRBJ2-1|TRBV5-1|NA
TGCGCCAGCAGCTTGATCGTTGACGGGAGGGGGGGCAATGAGCAGTTCTTC
CASSLIVDGRGGNEQFF
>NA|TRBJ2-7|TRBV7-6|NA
TGTGCCAGCAGCTTAGAAGTCAGTTACGAGCAGTACTTC
CASSLEVSYEQYF
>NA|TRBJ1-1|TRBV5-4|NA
TGTGCCAGCAGCTTGGCTGGGGGGGACACTGAAGCTTTCTTT
CASSLAGGDTEAFF
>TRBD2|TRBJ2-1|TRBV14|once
TGTGCCAGCAGCCAAGCCCACCGAACGGGGGGGCGCTACAATGAGCAGTTCTTC
CASSQAHRTGGRYNEQFF
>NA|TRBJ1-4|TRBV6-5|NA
TGTGCCAGCAGCCCCAGGGTTAATGAAAAACTGTTTTTT
CASSPRVNEKLFF
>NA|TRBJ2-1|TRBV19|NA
TGTGCCAGTAGTAAGGGCTTCGGGGATGAGCAGTTCTTC
CASSKGFGDEQFF
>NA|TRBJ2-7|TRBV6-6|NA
TGTGCCAGCAGTTACGAGACAGGTTCCTACGAGCAGTACTTC
CASSYETGSYEQYF
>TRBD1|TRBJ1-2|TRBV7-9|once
TGTGTCAGCAGCCTAGGACAGGGGAATGGCTACACCTTC
CVSSLGQGNGYTF
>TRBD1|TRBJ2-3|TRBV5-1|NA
TGCGCCAGCAGCCTGGACAGGGGGGTTCAGTATTTT
CASSLDRGVQYF
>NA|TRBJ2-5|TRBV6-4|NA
TGTGCCAGCAGTGACTCGAGGGCCTCCCAGGAGACCCAGTACTTC
CASSDSRASQETQYF
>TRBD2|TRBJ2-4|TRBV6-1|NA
TGTGCCAGCAGTGAAGCGGGACTAGCGGGGGGTTCCAAAAACATTCAGTACTTC
CASSEAGLAGGSKNIQYF
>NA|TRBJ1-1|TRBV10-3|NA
TGTGCCATCAGATCAACAGGGTCAACCGGTGAAGCTTTCTTT
CAIRSTGSTGEAFF
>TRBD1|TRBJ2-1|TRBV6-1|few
TGTGCCAGCAGTAGGGGGCAGGTGAGCAATGAGCAGTTCTTC
CASSRGQVSNEQFF
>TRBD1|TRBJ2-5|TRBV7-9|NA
TGTGCCAGCAGCTTACACAGGGGAAAGGAGACCCAGTACTTC
CASSLHRGKETQYF
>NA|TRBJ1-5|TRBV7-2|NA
TGTGCCAGCAGCGTCAGGGGTGGCAATCAGCCCCAGCATTTT
CASSVRGGNQPQHF
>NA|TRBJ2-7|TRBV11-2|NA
TGTGCCAGCAGCTTAGGGCAGTACGAGCAGTACTTC
CASSLGQYEQYF
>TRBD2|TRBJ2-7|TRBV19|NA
TGTGCCAGTATGCCAAGCGGGAGATCGGGAGAGCAGTACTTC
CASMPSGRSGEQYF
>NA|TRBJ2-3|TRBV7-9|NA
TGTGCCAGCAGCTTAGGGCCCGTAGGGGCCAGCACAGATACGCAGTATTTT
CASSLGPVGASTDTQYF
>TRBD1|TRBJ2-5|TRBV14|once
TGTGCCAGCAGCCAACTACAGGGGGGCCAAGAGACCCAGTACTTC
CASSQLQGGQETQYF
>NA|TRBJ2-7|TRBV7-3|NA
TGTGCCAGCAGCCCACAGGAATGGGCAAACGAGCAGTACTTC
CASSPQEWANEQYF
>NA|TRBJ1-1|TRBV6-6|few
TGTGCCAGCAGTTACGGGGGGGGCACTGAAGCTTTCTTT
CASSYGGGTEAFF
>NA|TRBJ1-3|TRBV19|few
TGTGCCAGTAGTCCCGACGACAGTTCTGGAAACACCATATATTTT
CASSPDDSSGNTIYF
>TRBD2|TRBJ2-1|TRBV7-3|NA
TGTGCCAGCAGCTTAACGGTCAGCGGGGCTTACAATGAGCAGTTCTTC
CASSLTVSGAYNEQFF
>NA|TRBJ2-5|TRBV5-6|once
TGTGCCAGCAGCTTGAAGCGTTACACGGAAGAGACCCAGTACTTC
CASSLKRYTEETQYF
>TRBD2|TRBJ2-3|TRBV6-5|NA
TGTGCCAGCAGGCGTACTAGCGGGGGAGGGGATACGCAGTATTTT
CASRRTSGGGDTQYF
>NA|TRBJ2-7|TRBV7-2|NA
TGTGCCAGCAGCTTAGCGGGACTGGCAGAGCTAGGCTACGAGCAGTACTTC
CASSLAGLAELGYEQYF
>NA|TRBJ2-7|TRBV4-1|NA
TGCGCCAGCAGCCATACAACAACAGGGTCACTCTACGAGCAGTACTTC
CASSHTTTGSLYEQYF
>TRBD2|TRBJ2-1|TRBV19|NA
TGTGCCAGTAGTATGAACCGACTAGCGGGGGGGCCGGCGTACAATGAGCAGTTCTTC
CASSMNRLAGGPAYNEQFF
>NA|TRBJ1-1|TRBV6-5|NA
TGTGCCAGCAGTTACGGGTCGGCGGGGAAGGCTGAAGCTTTCTTT
CASSYGSAGKAEAFF
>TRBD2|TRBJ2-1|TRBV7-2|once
TGTGCCAGCAGCATTCAAGCGGGGGGAGGTAATGAGCAGTTCTTC
CASSIQAGGGNEQFF
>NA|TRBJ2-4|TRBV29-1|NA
TGCAGCGTTGTCTTTCGGGAGAGTGACATTCAGTACTTC
CSVVFRESDIQYF
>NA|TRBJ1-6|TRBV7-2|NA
TGTGCCAGCAGCTTAGGCGGGTATAATTCACCCCTCCACTTT
CASSLGGYNSPLHF
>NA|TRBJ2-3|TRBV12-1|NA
TGTGCCAGCAGCTTTAAACAGGTCGATACAGATACGCAGTATTTT
CASSFKQVDTDTQYF
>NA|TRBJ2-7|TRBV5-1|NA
TGCGCCAGCAGCTTGGGCGGGAGAGGGGGCTACGAGCAGTACTTC
CASSLGGRGGYEQYF
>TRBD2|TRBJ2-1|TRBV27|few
TGTGCCAGCAGTTTATCTTTTAGCGGGAGGAGCAATGAGCAGTTCTTC
CASSLSFSGRSNEQFF
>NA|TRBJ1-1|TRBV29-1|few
TGCAGCGGACACGGACAGTTGAACACTGAAGCTTTCTTT
CSGHGQLNTEAFF
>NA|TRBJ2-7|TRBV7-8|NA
TGTGCCAGCAGCGACGGACAGTACGAGCAGTACTTC
CASSDGQYEQYF
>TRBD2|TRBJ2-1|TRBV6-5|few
TGTGCCAGCAGTTACAAGCGGGAAAGCGATGAGCAGTTCTTC
CASSYKRESDEQFF
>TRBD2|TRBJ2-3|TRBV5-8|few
TGTGCCAGCAGCAAGAGGACTAGCGGGGGCAGGATGGATACGCAGTATTTT
CASSKRTSGGRMDTQYF